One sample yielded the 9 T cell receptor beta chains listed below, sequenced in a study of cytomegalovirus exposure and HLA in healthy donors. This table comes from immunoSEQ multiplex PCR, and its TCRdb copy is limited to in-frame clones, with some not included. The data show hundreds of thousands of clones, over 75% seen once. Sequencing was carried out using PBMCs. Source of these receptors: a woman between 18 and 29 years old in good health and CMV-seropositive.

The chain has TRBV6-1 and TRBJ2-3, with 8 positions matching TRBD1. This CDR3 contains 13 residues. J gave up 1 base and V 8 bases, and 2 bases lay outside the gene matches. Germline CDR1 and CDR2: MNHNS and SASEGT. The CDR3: CASVQGGTDTQYF. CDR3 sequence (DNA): TGTGCCAGCGTACAGGGGGGCACAGATACGCAGTATTTT.

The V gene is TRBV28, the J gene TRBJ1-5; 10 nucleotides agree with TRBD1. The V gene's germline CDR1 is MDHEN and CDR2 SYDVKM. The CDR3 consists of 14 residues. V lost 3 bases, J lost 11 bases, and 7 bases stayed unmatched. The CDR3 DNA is TGTGCCAGCAGTTTGGGGGGGACAGGGGAGACCCAGCATTTT. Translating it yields CASSLGGTGETQHF.

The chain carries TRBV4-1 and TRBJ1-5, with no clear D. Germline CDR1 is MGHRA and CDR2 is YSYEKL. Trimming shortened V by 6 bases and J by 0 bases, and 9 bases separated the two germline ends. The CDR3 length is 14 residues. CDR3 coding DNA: TGCGCCAGCAGTCCTGGACTTAGCAATCAGCCCCAGCATTTT. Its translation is CASSPGLSNQPQHF.

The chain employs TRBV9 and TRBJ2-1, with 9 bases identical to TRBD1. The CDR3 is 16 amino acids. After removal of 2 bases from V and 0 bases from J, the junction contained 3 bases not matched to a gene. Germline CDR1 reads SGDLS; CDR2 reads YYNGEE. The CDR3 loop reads CASSVRGQGSYNEQFF. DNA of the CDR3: TGTGCCAGCAGCGTCCGGGGACAGGGCTCCTACAATGAGCAGTTCTTC. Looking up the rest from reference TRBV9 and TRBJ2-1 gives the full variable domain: DSGVTQTPKHLITATGQRVTLRCSPRSGDLSVYWYQQSLDQGLQFLIQYYNGEERAKGNILERFSAQQFPDLHSELNLSSLELGDSALYFCASSVRGQGSYNEQFFGPGTRLTVL.

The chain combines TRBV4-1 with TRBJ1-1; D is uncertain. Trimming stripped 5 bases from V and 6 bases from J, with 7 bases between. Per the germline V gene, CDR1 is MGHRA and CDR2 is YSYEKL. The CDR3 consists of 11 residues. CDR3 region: CASSSRAEAFF. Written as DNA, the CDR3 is TGCGCCAGCAGCTCCCGGGCTGAAGCTTTCTTT.

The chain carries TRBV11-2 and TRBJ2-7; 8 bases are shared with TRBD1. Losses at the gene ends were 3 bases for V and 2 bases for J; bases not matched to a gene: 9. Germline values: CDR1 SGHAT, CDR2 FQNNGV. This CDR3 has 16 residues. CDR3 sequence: CASSLEAGTGAYEQYF. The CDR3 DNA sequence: TGTGCCAGCAGCTTGGAAGCCGGGACAGGAGCCTACGAGCAGTACTTC.

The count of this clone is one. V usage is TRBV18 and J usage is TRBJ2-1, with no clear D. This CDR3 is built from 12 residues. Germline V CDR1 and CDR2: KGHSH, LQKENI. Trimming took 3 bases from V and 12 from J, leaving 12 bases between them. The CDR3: CASSPDFGRQFF. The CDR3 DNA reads TGTGCCAGCTCACCCGATTTCGGTAGGCAGTTCTTC.

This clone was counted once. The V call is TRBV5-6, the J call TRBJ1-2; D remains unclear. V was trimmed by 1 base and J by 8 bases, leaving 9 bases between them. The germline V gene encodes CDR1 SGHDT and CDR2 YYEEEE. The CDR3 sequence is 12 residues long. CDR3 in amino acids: CASSLSGEGYTF. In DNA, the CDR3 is TGTGCCAGCAGCTTGTCGGGTGAAGGCTACACCTTC. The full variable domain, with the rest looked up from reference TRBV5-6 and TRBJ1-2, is DAGVTQSPTHLIKTRGQQVTLRCSPKSGHDTVSWYQQALGQGPQFIFQYYEEEERQRGNFPDRFSGHQFPNYSSELNVNALLLGDSALYLCASSLSGEGYTFGSGTRLTVV.

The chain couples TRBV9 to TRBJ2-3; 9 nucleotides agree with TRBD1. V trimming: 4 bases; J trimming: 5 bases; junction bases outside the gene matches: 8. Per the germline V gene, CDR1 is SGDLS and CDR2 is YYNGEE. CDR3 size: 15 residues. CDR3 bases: TGTGCCAGCAGCATCAGACAGGGGGGGAGAGATACGCAGTATTTT. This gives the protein CASSIRQGGRDTQYF.